One and the same sample provided the 32 T cell receptor beta chains below, sequenced in a study of early T cells in non-severe SARS-CoV-2 infection (dated by TCRdb to the early 2020s). The method behind the library was 5' RACE. Sequencing instrument: NextSeq 500. Clones were called with MiXCR by TCRdb after fastp trimmed the public reads at Q25, and only in-frame beta chains were retained. Each CDR3 protein appears once, grouped with its most common genes and DNA. This sample comprises 40,000 to 45,000 distinct CDR3 sequences, over 3.5% of them detected only once. The ten largest clones capture around 4.7% of the sample. The sequencing sample was made of whole blood. All receptors come from an adult who was a healthcare worker with PCR-confirmed SARS-CoV-2 infection or an uninfected control (not recorded which).

There are many counts of this clonotype. The chain employs TRBV20-1 and TRBJ2-7; maybe TRBD1 (5 bases). CDR1 is DFQATT and CDR2 is SNEGSKA in the germline V gene (reference sequence). Trimming took 6 bases from V and 1 from J, leaving 13 bases between them. The CDR3 has 13 residues. The CDR3 nucleotides read TGCAGTGCGCCTCGACAGAAGTCCTACGAGCAGTACTTC. Encoded protein: CSAPRQKSYEQYF.

This clonotype has ten or more counts. J is TRBJ1-1 and V is TRBV30; D is unclear. Trimming took 2 bases from V and 3 from J, leaving 10 bases between them. The CDR3 is made up of 13 amino acids. Germline CDR1 and CDR2: GTSNPN and SVGIG (reference sequence). The CDR3 region has the DNA TGTGCCTGGAGTCGAAATGGGGACACTGAAGCTTTCTTT. Residues: CAWSRNGDTEAFF.

This clonotype was observed at least ten times. The genes are TRBV20-1 and TRBJ2-5; 12 bases are shared with TRBD2. CDR1 and CDR2 (germline): DFQATT, SNEGSKA (reference sequence). CDR3 length equals 15 residues. V dropped 6 bases and J dropped 5; count of bases not matched to a gene: 10. The CDR3 DNA sequence: TGCAGTGCCCCGAGTGGACTAGCGGGGTGGGAGACCCAGTACTTC. It codes for CSAPSGLAGWETQYF.

This clonotype was seen at least ten times. The chain links TRBV6-2 or TRBV6-3 to TRBJ1-5; D is unclear. Trimming took off 2 bases at V and 5 bases at J, with 10 bases between the two ends. The CDR3 spans 14 residues. The germline V gene has CDR1 MNHEY and CDR2 SVGEGT. The CDR3 region is CASSYGRLDQPQHF. In nucleotides, the CDR3 is TGTGCCAGCAGTTACGGACGTTTAGATCAGCCCCAGCATTTT.

This chain joins TRBV18 and TRBJ2-7, with D hard to call. The CDR3 length is 12 residues. Trimming removed 2 bases from V and 6 bases from J, with 8 bases in between. Germline V gives CDR1 KGHSH, CDR2 LQKENI. The DNA for the CDR3 is TGTGCCAGCTCACCAGTCTCGTCCGAGCAGTACTTC. Translation: CASSPVSSEQYF.

This clonotype was seen repeatedly, ten times or more. This sequence joins TRBV5-1 and TRBJ2-1, with 7 bases fitting TRBD2. Germline lookup yields CDR1 SGHRS and CDR2 YFSETQ. The CDR3 is 16 residues long. Trimming removed 4 bases from V and 0 bases from J; junction bases left unmatched: 7. DNA for the CDR3: TGCGCCAGCAGCCCATCCGGGACTACCTCCTACAATGAGCAGTTCTTC. Translated, it gives CASSPSGTTSYNEQFF.

In this sample, this clonotype turned up many times. This chain uses TRBV2 with TRBJ2-1, with D hard to call. The CDR3 is 15 residues long. Germline values: CDR1 SNHLY, CDR2 FYNNEI. The V and J ends lost 0 bases and 7 bases respectively, with 13 bases between them. CDR3 bases: TGTGCCAGCAGTGAAGCGCTCCCGCTGGCGAATGAGCAGTTCTTC. Encoded protein: CASSEALPLANEQFF.

This clonotype was observed many times. At one end the junction does not follow the germline gene, possibly because of a read error. This chain uses TRBV29-1 with TRBJ2-3; the match to TRBD2 covers 15 bases. Germline loops: CDR1 SQVTM, CDR2 ANQGSEA. This CDR3 has 17 amino acids. The CDR3 DNA reads as TGCAGCGTGGAAGGACTAGCGGGGGGGCCTTTGCCAGATACGCAGTATTTT. Translating gives CSVEGLAGGPLPDTQYF.

This clonotype was counted at least ten times. The chain combines TRBV7-2 with TRBJ2-2; D is possibly TRBD1 or TRBD2 (5 bases each). This CDR3 is 15 amino acids long. Germline-derived CDR1 and CDR2 are SGHTA and FQGNSA. The germline V and J ends were trimmed by 0 bases and 2 bases, with 7 bases remaining between them. CDR3 coding DNA: TGTGCCAGCAGCTTAGCAGGGGACAACACCGGGGAGCTGTTTTTT. This sequence encodes CASSLAGDNTGELFF.

Ten or more counts support this clonotype. The chain carries TRBV30 and TRBJ2-1; D not certain. Germline V gene data show CDR1 as GTSNPN and CDR2 as SVGIG (reference sequence). The CDR3 is 13 amino acids. Between the trimmed V and J ends, which lost 3 bases and 7 bases, there was a span of 13 bases. CDR3 nucleotides: TGTGCCTGGAGCAATAACGAGGTGAATGAGCAGTTCTTC. It translates to CAWSNNEVNEQFF.

This clonotype has at least ten counts. The chain joins TRBV27 to TRBJ2-3; 10 bases map to TRBD2. The germline CDR1 and CDR2 sequences are MNHEY and SMNVEV (reference sequence). With 5 bases clipped from V and 3 bases from J, the junction kept 8 bases outside the gene matches. The CDR3 runs to 16 residues. Written as DNA, the CDR3 is TGTGCCAGCAGTCTTACTACTAGCGGGGTTACAGATACGCAGTATTTT. This gives the protein CASSLTTSGVTDTQYF.

This clonotype occurred many times. The chain employs TRBV20-1 and TRBJ2-1; 8 bases line up with TRBD2. Germline CDR1 reads DFQATT; CDR2 reads SNEGSKA (reference sequence). The V segment lost 7 bases and the J segment 4 bases; nucleotides outside the gene matches: 15. The CDR3 runs 16 residues. CDR3 sequence (DNA): TGCAGTGTCAGGAGGGGAGCGGGAGTAGGGTACAATGAGCAGTTCTTC. It translates to CSVRRGAGVGYNEQFF.

The sample holds a few counts of this clonotype. The chain joins TRBV30 to TRBJ1-1; D remains unclear. The germline V gene encodes CDR1 GTSNPN and CDR2 SVGIG (reference sequence). Trimming pared 3 bases from V and 3 bases from J, leaving 14 bases between. The CDR3 has 14 residues. CDR3 sequence reads: CAWRRLTEDTEAFF. DNA of the CDR3: TGTGCCTGGAGACGACTGACCGAAGACACTGAAGCTTTCTTT. Based on the CDR3 plus reference TRBV30 and TRBJ1-1, the full variable domain is SQTIHQWPATLVQPVGSPLSLECTVEGTSNPNLYWYRQAAGRGLQLLFYSVGIGQISSEVPQNLSASRPQDRQFILSSKKLLLSDSGFYLCAWRRLTEDTEAFFGQGTRLTVV.

This clonotype was seen ten or more times. The genes are TRBV10-3 and TRBJ2-3; 8 bases are a match to TRBD2. The germline V gene has CDR1 ENHRY and CDR2 SYGVKD. There are 16 residues in the CDR3. Trimming cost V 2 bases and J 0 bases; bases outside gene matches: 4. The CDR3: CAISEGLALSTDTQYF. CDR3 bases: TGTGCCATCAGTGAGGGACTAGCCCTCAGCACAGATACGCAGTATTTT.

The chain is built from TRBV20-1 and TRBJ2-7; D call uncertain. The V gene's germline CDR1 is DFQATT and CDR2 SNEGSKA (reference sequence). This CDR3 has 14 residues. Trimming cost V 5 bases and J 2 bases, with 16 bases left between them. Written as DNA, the CDR3 is TGCAGTGCTCTGAGTGAGAAATATGCCTACGAGCAGTACTTC. This sequence encodes CSALSEKYAYEQYF.

This clonotype has a count of ten or more. The chain is built from TRBV7-9 and TRBJ2-6, with D maybe TRBD1 (6 bases). Germline assignment: CDR1 SEHNR and CDR2 FQNEAQ (reference sequence). The V and J ends lost 4 bases and 0 bases respectively, with 13 bases between them. CDR3 length: 17 residues. The CDR3 sequence is CASSSDSGYSGANVLTF. In DNA form, the CDR3 reads TGTGCCAGCAGCTCGGACAGCGGATACTCTGGGGCCAACGTCCTGACTTTC. The complete variable domain, with remaining parts taken from reference TRBV7-9 and TRBJ2-6, reads DTGVSQNPRHKITKRGQNVTFRCDPISEHNRLYWYRQTLGQGPEFLTYFQNEAQLEKSRLLSDRFSAERPKGSFSTLEIQRTEQGDSAMYLCASSSDSGYSGANVLTFGAGSRLTVL.

On this clonotype itself: This clone may be a read error of a much larger clone one base away. V and J are TRBV18 and TRBJ2-7; 8 positions agree with TRBD1. Germline V gene sequence: CDR1 KGHSH, CDR2 LQKENI. This CDR3 has 15 amino acids. This CDR3 is CVSSPTGQAEWEQYF. CDR3 sequence (DNA): TGTGTCAGCTCACCTACGGGACAGGCAGAATGGGAGCAGTACTTC.

This clonotype came up many times. Here the CDR3 DNA reads TGCAGCGTTGGGGGGGACTATGGCTACACCTTC. As protein: CSVGGDYGYTF. The rearrangement links TRBV29-1 to TRBJ1-2, with D tentatively TRBD1 (5 bases). Deletions cut 4 bases from V and 3 bases from J, with 6 bases between. The CDR3 has 11 amino acids. Germline V gene sequence: CDR1 SQVTM, CDR2 ANQGSEA. The full variable domain, its missing parts supplied by reference TRBV29-1 and TRBJ1-2, is SAVISQKPSRDICQRGTSLTIQCQVDSQVTMMFWYRQQPGQSLTLIATANQGSEATYESGFVIDKFPISRPNLTFSTLTVSNMSPEDSSIYLCSVGGDYGYTFGSGTRLTVV.

This clonotype was counted between two and nine times. The V gene is TRBV7-2, the J gene TRBJ1-6; TRBD1 matches at 9 bases. J gave up 9 bases and V 5 bases, and 8 bases lay outside the gene matches. Germline lookup yields CDR1 SGHTA and CDR2 FQGNSA. The CDR3 consists of 15 residues. The CDR3 bases are TGTGCCAGCAGCCCGGGACAGGGCTTTGTTTCACCCCTCCACTTT. Its translation is CASSPGQGFVSPLHF.

There are many counts of this clonotype. The chain recombines TRBV13 with TRBJ2-7; the D gene is possibly TRBD1 (6 bases). Trimming left V 6 bases short and J 0 bases short, with 15 bases between. Germline V gene sequence: CDR1 PRHDT, CDR2 FYEKMQ (reference sequence). There are 15 residues in the CDR3. CDR3 coding DNA: TGTGCCAGCAGACGAACAGGGCCCACCTCCTACGAGCAGTACTTC. Translating it yields CASRRTGPTSYEQYF.

This clonotype was counted ten times or more. The V call is TRBV10-1, the J call TRBJ2-3; possibly TRBD2 for D (6 bases). Germline CDR1 WNHNN, CDR2 SYGVQD (reference sequence). V lost 8 bases, J lost 5 bases, and 14 bases lay in between. There are 13 residues in the CDR3. Written as DNA, the CDR3 is TGCGCCAGCGGCCCTGGAGGGCAAGATACGCAGTATTTT. Residues: CASGPGGQDTQYF.

This clonotype came up many times. This rearrangement joins TRBV20-1 to TRBJ1-6, with D maybe TRBD1 (6 bases). CDR1 and CDR2 (germline): DFQATT, SNEGSKA (reference sequence). Trimming took off 0 bases at V and 7 bases at J, with 16 bases between the two ends. The CDR3 loop spans 16 amino acids. The CDR3 nucleotides are TGCAGTGCTAGAGATGGGGGGGCGCCGTGGAATTCACCCCTCCACTTT. Its translation is CSARDGGAPWNSPLHF.

By share, this clonotype counts as medium-sized (0.01 to 0.1%). The chain is built from TRBV6-1 and TRBJ2-3, with 13 bases aligning to TRBD2. With V trimmed by 7 bases and J by 3 bases, 10 bases remained unmatched. The CDR3 has 17 amino acids. CDR1 is MNHNS, CDR2 SASEGT, per germline. The CDR3 spells CASTSGGLAGDTDTQYF. The CDR3 nucleotides read TGTGCCAGCACCTCAGGAGGACTAGCGGGGGATACAGATACGCAGTATTTT.

The chain combines TRBV6-5 with TRBJ2-5; D possibly corresponds to TRBD2 (5 bases). Germline lookup yields CDR1 MNHEY and CDR2 SVGAGI. The ends were cut back, 10 bases at V and 4 bases at J, with 16 bases in the middle. The CDR3 extends over 13 amino acids. Written as DNA, the CDR3 is TGTGCCACCCAGAGGGAAGGGAGAGAGACCCAGTACTTC. It encodes CATQREGRETQYF.

V gene TRBV20-1 combines with J gene TRBJ2-5; TRBD2 aligns across 7 bases. The germline CDR1 and CDR2 sequences are DFQATT and SNEGSKA (reference sequence). The CDR3 contains 13 residues. With 3 bases clipped from V and 4 bases from J, the junction kept 5 bases outside the gene matches. In DNA form, the CDR3 reads TGCAGTGCTAGCCGGGCTAGCGGAGAGACCCAGTACTTC. This codes for CSASRASGETQYF.

This clonotype was observed many times. The chain uses TRBV9 and TRBJ2-7, with a possible D match to TRBD1 (7 bases). Germline CDR1 is SGDLS and CDR2 is YYNGEE. V gave up 3 bases and J gave up 4 bases, with 17 bases separating them. CDR3 length: 15 amino acids. The CDR3 sequence: CASSAAGQSLYEQYF. In nucleotides, the CDR3 is TGTGCCAGCAGCGCGGCGGGACAGTCCTTGTACGAGCAGTACTTC.

In its sample, this clonotype was seen many times. In DNA form, the CDR3 reads TGCGCCAGCAGCGACCAATCCTTACAAGAGACCCAGTACTTC. This translates into CASSDQSLQETQYF. The chain joins TRBV5-1 to TRBJ2-5; D call uncertain. Germline-derived CDR1 and CDR2 are SGHRS and YFSETQ. This CDR3 region has 14 residues. The V and J ends lost 4 bases and 2 bases respectively, with 12 bases between them.

V is TRBV13 and J is TRBJ2-7, with 7 bases that match TRBD1. The germline gives CDR1 PRHDT, CDR2 FYEKMQ (reference sequence). V shed 5 bases, J shed 2 bases, and the junction held 6 bases outside the gene matches. This CDR3 is built from 14 residues. The CDR3: CASSPRGQAYEQYF. The CDR3 DNA follows: TGTGCCAGCAGCCCCCGTGGACAGGCCTACGAGCAGTACTTC.

This clonotype was seen many times. V gene TRBV5-6 combines with J gene TRBJ2-3; D not resolved. V lost 0 bases and J 4 bases, leaving 3 bases between the germline ends. Germline-derived CDR1 and CDR2 are SGHDT and YYEEEE. The CDR3 runs to 12 residues. The CDR3 loop reads CASSLASDTQYF. The CDR3 DNA reads TGTGCCAGCAGCTTGGCCTCAGATACGCAGTATTTT. Complete variable domain (other parts from reference TRBV5-6 and TRBJ2-3): DAGVTQSPTHLIKTRGQQVTLRCSPKSGHDTVSWYQQALGQGPQFIFQYYEEEERQRGNFPDRFSGHQFPNYSSELNVNALLLGDSALYLCASSLASDTQYFGPGTRLTVL.

As concerns this clonotype: This may come from a read error, since a much larger clone is one base off. The chain recombines TRBV10-2 with TRBJ1-1; D not resolved. Trimming took 0 bases from V and 1 from J, leaving 12 bases between them. The CDR3 spans 16 residues. Germline V gene data show CDR1 as WSHSY and CDR2 as SAAADI. CDR3: CASSESIGSPNTEAFF. The CDR3 DNA follows: TGCGCCAGCAGTGAGTCGATTGGCAGCCCGAACACTGAAGCTTTCTTT.

This clonotype was observed at least ten times. The V call is TRBV25-1, the J call TRBJ1-1, with TRBD1 matching over 11 bases. The CDR3 length is 16 residues. V gave up 6 bases and J gave up 4 bases; unmatched junction bases: 10. Germline V gene lookup returns CDR1 MGHDK and CDR2 SYGVNS. CDR3 DNA sequence: TGTGCCAGCAGGCAAACCGGGACAGGGGGTTTCACTGAAGCTTTCTTT. Protein product: CASRQTGTGGFTEAFF.

This clonotype appeared a few times. The chain links TRBV7-8 to TRBJ2-7; D not resolved. The V end was cut by 5 bases, the J end by 4 bases, with 18 bases between. Looked up from germline, CDR1 is SGHVS and CDR2 is FQNEAQ. This CDR3 is built from 15 residues. CDR3 in DNA: TGTGCCAGCAGCCAACCGCGCCGGAACTCTTACGAGCAGTACTTC. The encoded protein is CASSQPRRNSYEQYF.